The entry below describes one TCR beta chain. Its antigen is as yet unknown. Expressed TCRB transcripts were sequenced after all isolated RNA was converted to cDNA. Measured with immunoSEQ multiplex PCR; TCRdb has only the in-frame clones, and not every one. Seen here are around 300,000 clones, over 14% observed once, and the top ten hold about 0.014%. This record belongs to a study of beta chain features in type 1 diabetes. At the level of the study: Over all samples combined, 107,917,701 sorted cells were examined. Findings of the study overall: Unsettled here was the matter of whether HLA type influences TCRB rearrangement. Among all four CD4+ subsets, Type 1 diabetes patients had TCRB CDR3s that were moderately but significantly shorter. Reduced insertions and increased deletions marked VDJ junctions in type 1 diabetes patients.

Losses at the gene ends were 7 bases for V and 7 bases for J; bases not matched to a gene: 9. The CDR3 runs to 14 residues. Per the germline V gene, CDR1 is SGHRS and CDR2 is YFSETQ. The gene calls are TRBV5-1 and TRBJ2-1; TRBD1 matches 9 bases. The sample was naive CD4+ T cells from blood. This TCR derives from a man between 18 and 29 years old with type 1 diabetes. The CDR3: CASQGQGLTNEQFF. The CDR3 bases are TGCGCCAGCCAGGGACAGGGCCTGACAAATGAGCAGTTCTTC. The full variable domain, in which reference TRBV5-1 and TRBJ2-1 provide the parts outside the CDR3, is KAGVTQTPRYLIKTRGQQVTLSCSPISGHRSVSWYQQTPGQGLQFLFEYFSETQRNKGNFPGRFSGRQFSNSRSEMNVSTLELGDSALYLCASQGQGLTNEQFFGPGTRLTVL.